This T cell receptor (beta chain) was identified in a study of cytomegalovirus exposure and HLA in healthy donors. Study observations and caveats: Follow-up analysis seemed to connect common viral pathogens with several of the most significant clusters identified.

About this clone: Antigen unknown.

A multiplex PCR was run with 60 Vbeta primers and 13 Jbeta primers. Assay used: immunoSEQ multiplex PCR; TCRdb lists only in-frame clones, some missing. The table records tens of thousands of clones, roughly 80% of them present only once. Germline V CDR1 and CDR2: SGDLS, YYNGEE. V gave up 3 bases and J gave up 4 bases, with 10 bases separating them. The CDR3 runs to 13 residues. Sequencing was performed on PBMCs. This TCR came from a man between 18 and 35 years old in good health and CMV-seronegative. V gene TRBV9 combines with J gene TRBJ1-1, with TRBD1 as a possible D gene (6 bases). CDR3 in DNA: TGTGCCAGCAGCGGCAACAGGGCCACTGAAGCTTTCTTT. This translates into CASSGNRATEAFF.